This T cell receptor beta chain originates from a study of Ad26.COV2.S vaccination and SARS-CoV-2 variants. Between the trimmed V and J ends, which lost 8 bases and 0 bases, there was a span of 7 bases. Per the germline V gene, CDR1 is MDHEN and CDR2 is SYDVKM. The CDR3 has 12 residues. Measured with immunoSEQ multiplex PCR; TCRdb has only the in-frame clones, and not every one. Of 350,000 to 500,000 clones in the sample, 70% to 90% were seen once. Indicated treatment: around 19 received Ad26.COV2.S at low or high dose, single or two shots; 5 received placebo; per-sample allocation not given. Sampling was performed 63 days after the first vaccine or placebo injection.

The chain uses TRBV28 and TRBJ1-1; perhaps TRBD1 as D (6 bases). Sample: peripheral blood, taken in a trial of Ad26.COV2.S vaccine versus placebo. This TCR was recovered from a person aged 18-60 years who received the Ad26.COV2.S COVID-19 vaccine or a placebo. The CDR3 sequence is CASGQLNTEAFF. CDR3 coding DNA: TGTGCCAGCGGACAGTTGAACACTGAAGCTTTCTTT.